This T cell receptor (beta chain) was sequenced during a study of T cells after posttransplantation cyclophosphamide. Study-level findings and limits: Skin or GI-infiltrating T cells shared few TRB sequences with blood. Recipient CMV seropositivity and CMV reactivation strongly tracked TRB clonality. Donor-recipient repertoire similarity was low at 1-2 months, rising over year one.

Cyclophosphamide on days +3 and +4 followed busulfan-fludarabine conditioning and a marrow graft. The germline V gene has CDR1 SEHNR and CDR2 FQNEAQ (reference sequence). This CDR3 region has 15 residues. J was trimmed by 4 bases and V by 3 bases; bases with no gene match: 6. Points on this clone: Its antigen is unknown.

Profiling relied on immunoSEQ multiplex PCR, and the TCRdb table lists in-frame clones only, not all of them. Here the sample spans 6,500 or so clones, around 75% being singletons. The sequenced sample was PBMCs, obtained 1,400 to 1,500 days after allogeneic stem cell transplant with posttransplant cyclophosphamide. The chain carries TRBV7-9 and TRBJ2-5; 9 nucleotides align to TRBD1. This clonotype originated in a male patient aged 25 to 39 who received an allogeneic stem cell transplant from a related donor, was CMV-positive, and had acute GVHD only. Some T cells here may be from the graft donor. This chain's CDR3 is CASSFHNRGRETQYF. The CDR3 coding sequence is TGTGCCAGCAGCTTCCACAACAGGGGGCGAGAGACCCAGTACTTC.